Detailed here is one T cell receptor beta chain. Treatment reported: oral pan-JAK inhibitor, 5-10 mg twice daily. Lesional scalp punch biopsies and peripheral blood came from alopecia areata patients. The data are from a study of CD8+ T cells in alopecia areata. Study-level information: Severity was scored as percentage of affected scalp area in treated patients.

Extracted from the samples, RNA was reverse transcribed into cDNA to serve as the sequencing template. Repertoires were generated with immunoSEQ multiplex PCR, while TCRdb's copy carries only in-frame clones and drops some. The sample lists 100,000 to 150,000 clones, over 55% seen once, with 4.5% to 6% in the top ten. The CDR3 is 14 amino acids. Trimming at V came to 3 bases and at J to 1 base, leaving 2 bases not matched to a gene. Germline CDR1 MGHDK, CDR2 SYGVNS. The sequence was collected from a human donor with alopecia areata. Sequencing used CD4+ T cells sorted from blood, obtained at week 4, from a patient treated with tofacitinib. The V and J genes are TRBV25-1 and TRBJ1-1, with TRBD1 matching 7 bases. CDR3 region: CASSDRTGNTEAFF. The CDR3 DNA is TGTGCCAGCAGTGATAGGACAGGGAACACTGAAGCTTTCTTT.